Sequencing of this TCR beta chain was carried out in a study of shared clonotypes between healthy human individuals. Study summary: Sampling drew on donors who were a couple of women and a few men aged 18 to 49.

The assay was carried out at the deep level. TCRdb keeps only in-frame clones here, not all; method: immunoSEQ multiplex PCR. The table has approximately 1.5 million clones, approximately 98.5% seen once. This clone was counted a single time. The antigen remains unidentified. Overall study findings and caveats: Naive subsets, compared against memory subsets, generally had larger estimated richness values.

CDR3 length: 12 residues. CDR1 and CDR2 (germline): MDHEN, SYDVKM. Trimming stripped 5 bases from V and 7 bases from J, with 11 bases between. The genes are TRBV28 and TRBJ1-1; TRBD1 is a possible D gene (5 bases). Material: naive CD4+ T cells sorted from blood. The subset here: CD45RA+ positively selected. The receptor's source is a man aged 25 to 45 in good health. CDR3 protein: CASSPPGREAFF. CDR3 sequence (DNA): TGTGCCAGCAGTCCACCGGGACGTGAAGCTTTCTTT.